Here is one TCR beta chain with its context. This sample was taken from a study of blood T cell repertoires in COVID-19. Study background: The origin of the acute and convalescent COVID-19 samples was the United States, Italy and Spain. PBMCs, B-cell-depleted T cells, or T cells were the source of the cDNA or gDNA that made up the material.

Original handling: Nucleated cell counts were estimated from reference gene primer amplification. Libraries were prepared by immunoSEQ multiplex PCR; TCRdb keeps only in-frame clonotypes and omits some of them. V and J calls plus clone size are reproduced from that table; the DNA served to infer D and trimming. The table includes roughly 100,000 clones, 70% to 90% detected once. Trimming shortened V by 2 bases and J by 7 bases, and 26 bases separated the two germline ends. CDR1 and CDR2 from the germline V gene are LNHNV and YYDKDF (reference sequence). This CDR3 spans 19 amino acids. Seattle patients were enrolled while actively infected and followed longitudinally.

The source is a man between 45 and 60 years old with COVID-19, enrolled during active disease. Sequencing was carried out using peripheral blood. V and J are TRBV15 and TRBJ2-2, with TRBD2 as a possible D gene (5 bases). In nucleotides, the CDR3 is TGTGCCACCAGCAGACCCAAGGATAGTCAAGCATCGGAGGTCGGGGAGCTGTTTTTT. Translated: CATSRPKDSQASEVGELFF.